The 6 T cell receptor beta chains below come from one sample, sequenced in a study of blood T cell repertoires in COVID-19. Sequencing used immunoSEQ multiplex PCR; TCRdb keeps in-frame clones, though not all of them. The repertoire holds approximately 150,000 clones, with around 78% as singletons. Sequencing was carried out using peripheral blood. These TCRs come from a woman aged 55-70 years with acute or convalescent COVID-19.

The J gene is TRBJ2-1, the V gene TRBV7-9; D is unresolved. Per germline, CDR1 SEHNR and CDR2 FQNEAQ (reference sequence). There are 14 residues in the CDR3. The germline V and J ends were trimmed by 2 bases and 4 bases, with 9 bases remaining between them. The CDR3: CASSLNHEYNEQFF. The CDR3 region has the DNA TGTGCCAGCAGCTTAAACCACGAGTACAATGAGCAGTTCTTC.

This clone was recorded only once. This sequence joins TRBV5-6 and TRBJ1-6, with 7 bases identical to TRBD1. The CDR3 consists of 15 residues. In germline, CDR1 is SGHDT, CDR2 YYEEEE. V shed 3 bases, J shed 3 bases, and the junction held 3 bases outside the gene matches. The CDR3: CASSSTGSYNSPLHF. CDR3 DNA: TGTGCCAGCAGCTCGACAGGGAGCTATAATTCACCCCTCCACTTT.

The chain carries TRBV20-1 and TRBJ1-3; D gene unclear. Germline CDR1 is DFQATT and CDR2 is SNEGSKA (reference sequence). The CDR3 sequence is 12 residues long. Trimming left V 3 bases short and J 8 bases short, with 11 bases between. CDR3 amino acids: CSASRSGYTIYF. For the CDR3, the DNA is TGCAGTGCTAGTAGGAGTGGGTACACCATATATTTT.

In DNA form, the CDR3 reads TGCGCCAGCAGCTTTAGACAGGGGAACACTGAAGCTTTCTTT. It yields the protein CASSFRQGNTEAFF. The chain has TRBV5-1 and TRBJ1-1; 7 bases fit TRBD1. Unmatched junction bases numbered 2, after V lost 2 bases and J lost 1 base. This CDR3 comprises 14 residues. Germline CDR1 SGHRS, CDR2 YFSETQ.

V is TRBV7-9 and J is TRBJ2-2, with D perhaps TRBD2 (6 bases). V was pared by 6 bases and J by 0 bases, with 20 bases between. The germline gives CDR1 SEHNR, CDR2 FQNEAQ (reference sequence). The CDR3 has 18 amino acids. For the CDR3, the DNA is TGTGCCAGCAGGCCTGGGGGAGGTCCTGACGCGAACACCGGGGAGCTGTTTTTT. Its translation is CASRPGGGPDANTGELFF.

The rearrangement links TRBV28 to TRBJ1-3; TRBD1 agrees at 11 bases. Looked up from germline, CDR1 is MDHEN and CDR2 is SYDVKM. The CDR3 length is 16 residues. J lost 1 base, V lost 3 bases, and 2 bases had no gene match. CDR3 bases: TGTGCCAGCAGTTTGGGGACAGGGGGGTCTGGAAACACCATATATTTT. Translating gives CASSLGTGGSGNTIYF.